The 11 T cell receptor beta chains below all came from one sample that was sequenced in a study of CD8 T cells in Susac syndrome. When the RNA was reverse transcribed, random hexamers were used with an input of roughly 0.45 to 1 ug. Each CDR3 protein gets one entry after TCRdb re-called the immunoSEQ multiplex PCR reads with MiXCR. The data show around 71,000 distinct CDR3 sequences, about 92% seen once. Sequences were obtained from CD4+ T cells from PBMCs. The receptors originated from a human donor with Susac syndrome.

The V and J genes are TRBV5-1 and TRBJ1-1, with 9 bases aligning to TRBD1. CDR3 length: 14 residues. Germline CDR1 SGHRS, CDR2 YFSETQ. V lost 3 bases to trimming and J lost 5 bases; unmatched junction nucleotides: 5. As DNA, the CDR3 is TGCGCCAGCAGCTCCGGGACAGGGCTGACTGAAGCTTTCTTT. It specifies CASSSGTGLTEAFF.

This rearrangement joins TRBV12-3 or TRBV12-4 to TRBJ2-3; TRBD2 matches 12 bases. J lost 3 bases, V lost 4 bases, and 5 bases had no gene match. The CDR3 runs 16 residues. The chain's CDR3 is CASSSLTSGGTDTQYF. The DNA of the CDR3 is TGTGCCAGCAGTTCGCTAACTAGCGGGGGGACAGATACGCAGTATTTT.

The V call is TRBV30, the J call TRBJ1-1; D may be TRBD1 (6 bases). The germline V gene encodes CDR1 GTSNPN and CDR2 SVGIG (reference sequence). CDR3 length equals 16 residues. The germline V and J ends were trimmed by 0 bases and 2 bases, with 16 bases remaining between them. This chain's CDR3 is CAWSVGYSGTNTEAFF. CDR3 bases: TGTGCCTGGAGTGTAGGGTATTCCGGGACAAACACTGAAGCTTTCTTT.

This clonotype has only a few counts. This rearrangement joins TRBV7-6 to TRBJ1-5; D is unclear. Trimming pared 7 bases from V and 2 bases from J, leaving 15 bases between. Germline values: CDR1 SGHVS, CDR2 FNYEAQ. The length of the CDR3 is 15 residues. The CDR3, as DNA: TGTGCCAGCACCACCCCTATCAAAGGCAATCAGCCCCAGCATTTT. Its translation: CASTTPIKGNQPQHF.

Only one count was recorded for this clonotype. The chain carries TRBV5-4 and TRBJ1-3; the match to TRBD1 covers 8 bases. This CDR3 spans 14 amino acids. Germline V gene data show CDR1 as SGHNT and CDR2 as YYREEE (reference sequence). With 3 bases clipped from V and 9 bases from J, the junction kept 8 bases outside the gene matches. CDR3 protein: CASSYDRGGGTIYF. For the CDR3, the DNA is TGTGCCAGCAGCTATGACAGGGGAGGAGGCACCATATATTTT.

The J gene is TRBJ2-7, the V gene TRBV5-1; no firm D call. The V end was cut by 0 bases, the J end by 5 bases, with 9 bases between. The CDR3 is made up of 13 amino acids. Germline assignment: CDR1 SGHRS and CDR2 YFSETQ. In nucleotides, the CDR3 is TGCGCCAGCAGCTTGGAGGGTTTCCACGAGCAGTACTTC. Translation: CASSLEGFHEQYF.

The CDR3 DNA reads TGTGCCAGCAGTCGTCAGGGGGTCAGCACAGATACGCAGTATTTT. Translated: CASSRQGVSTDTQYF. This rearrangement joins TRBV6-5 to TRBJ2-3; TRBD1 agrees at 7 bases. The length of the CDR3 is 15 residues. CDR1 and CDR2 (germline): MNHEY, SVGAGI. With V trimmed by 5 bases and J by 0 bases, 5 bases remained unmatched.

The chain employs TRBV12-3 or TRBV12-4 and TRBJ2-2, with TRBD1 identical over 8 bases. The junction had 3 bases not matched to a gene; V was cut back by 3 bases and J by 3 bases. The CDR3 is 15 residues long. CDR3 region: CASSFGTGHTGELFF. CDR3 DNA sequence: TGTGCCAGCAGTTTCGGGACAGGTCACACCGGGGAGCTGTTTTTT.

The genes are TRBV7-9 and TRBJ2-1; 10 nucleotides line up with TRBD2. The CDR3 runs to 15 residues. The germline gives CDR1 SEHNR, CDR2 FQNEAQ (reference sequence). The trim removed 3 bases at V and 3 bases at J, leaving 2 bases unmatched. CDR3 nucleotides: TGTGCCAGCAGCTTTAGCGGGGGGATCTACAATGAGCAGTTCTTC. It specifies CASSFSGGIYNEQFF.

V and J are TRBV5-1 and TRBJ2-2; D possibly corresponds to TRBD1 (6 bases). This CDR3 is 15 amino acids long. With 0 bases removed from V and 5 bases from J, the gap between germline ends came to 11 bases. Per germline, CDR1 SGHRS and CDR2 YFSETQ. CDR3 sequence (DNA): TGCGCCAGCAGCTTGGCGGACAGCGCGACCGGGGAGCTGTTTTTT. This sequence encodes CASSLADSATGELFF.

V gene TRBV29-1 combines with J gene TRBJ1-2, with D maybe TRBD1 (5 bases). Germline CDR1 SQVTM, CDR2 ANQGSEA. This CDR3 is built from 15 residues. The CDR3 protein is CRAGGGAGSMDRYTF. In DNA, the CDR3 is TGCCGCGCCGGGGGGGGAGCGGGGAGTATGGATCGCTACACCTTC.